This TCR beta chain was sequenced in a study of cytomegalovirus exposure and HLA in healthy donors. This PCR relied on a set of 60 Vbeta primers and 13 Jbeta primers. Using immunoSEQ multiplex PCR, the repertoire was profiled, and TCRdb retains in-frame clones only, with some absent. Of 95,000 to 150,000 clones in the sample, over 65% are singletons; the top ten hold roughly 6.3%. Though nominally healthy at sampling, donors likely had unrecorded immune exposures. Findings and limits, study-wide: CMV serostatus was the sole immune exposure information available.

As for this clone: Antigen: not known.

This CDR3 has 16 amino acids. Per germline, CDR1 SGHDT and CDR2 YYEEEE. The V and J ends lost 0 bases and 7 bases, in that order; junction bases with no gene match: 8. The chain links TRBV5-6 to TRBJ2-1; 9 bases align to TRBD2. Material for sequencing was PBMCs. This receptor was obtained from a woman aged 35 to 49 in good health and CMV-seronegative. CDR3 coding DNA: TGTGCCAGCAGCTTGGAATATTCCCTAGCGGGGAATGAGCAGTTCTTC. Translation gives CASSLEYSLAGNEQFF.